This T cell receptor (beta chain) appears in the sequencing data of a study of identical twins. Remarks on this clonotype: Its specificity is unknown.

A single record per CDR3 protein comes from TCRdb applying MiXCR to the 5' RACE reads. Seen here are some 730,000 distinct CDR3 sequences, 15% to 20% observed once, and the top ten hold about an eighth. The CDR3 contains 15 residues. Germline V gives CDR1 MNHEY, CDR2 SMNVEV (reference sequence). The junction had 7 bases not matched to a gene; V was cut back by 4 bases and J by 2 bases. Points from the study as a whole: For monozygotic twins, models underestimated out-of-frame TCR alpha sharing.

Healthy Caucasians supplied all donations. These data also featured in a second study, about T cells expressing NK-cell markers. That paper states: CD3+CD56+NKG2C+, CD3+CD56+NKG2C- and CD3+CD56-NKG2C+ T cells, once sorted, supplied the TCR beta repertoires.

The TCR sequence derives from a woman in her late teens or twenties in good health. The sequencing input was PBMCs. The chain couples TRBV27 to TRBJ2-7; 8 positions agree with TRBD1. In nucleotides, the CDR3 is TGTGCCAGCAGTTATCGGACAGGGAGAACCTACGAGCAGTACTTC. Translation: CASSYRTGRTYEQYF.